These 28 T cell receptor beta chains share one sample of origin, sequenced in a study of response to subunit inactivated influenza vaccine. TCRdb called the RT-PCR reads again in MiXCR, with one record for every CDR3 protein. The sample lists under 800,000 distinct CDR3 sequences; approximately 13% were seen once. This sample comprised PBMCs from blood, obtained 14 to 15 days before vaccination. The origin of the receptors is a man aged 45-65 years who received an inactivated influenza vaccine.

This clonotype showed up just a few times. The J gene is TRBJ2-6, the V gene TRBV27, with D perhaps being TRBD1 or TRBD2 (5 bases each). CDR1 and CDR2 (germline): MNHEY, SMNVEV (reference sequence). There are 15 residues in the CDR3. The V end lost 3 bases, the J end lost 4 bases, and 10 bases lay between the germline ends. CDR3 sequence reads: CASSFWGPGANVLTF. The CDR3 DNA reads as TGTGCCAGCAGTTTTTGGGGACCCGGGGCCAACGTCCTGACTTTC.

Concerning this clonotype itself: A junction boundary mismatches the germline segment, possibly from a read error. The chain has TRBV7-3 and TRBJ1-1; a weak D match, TRBD1 (5 bases). From germline, CDR1 is SGHTA and CDR2 FQGTGA. The CDR3 consists of 18 residues. CDR3 DNA: TGTGCCAGCAGCTTAACCGGAGGGACCGATCAAATGAACGCTGAAGCTTTCTTT. Amino acids: CASSLTGGTDQMNAEAFF.

Concerning this clonotype itself: It may be a read error: a sequence one base away is much more abundant. The gene calls are TRBV9 and TRBJ2-1; tentatively, D is TRBD1 or TRBD2 (5 bases each). This CDR3 contains 16 residues. CDR1 is SGDLS, CDR2 YYNGEE, per germline. The CDR3 DNA sequence: TGTGCCAGCAGCGTAGAGCCGGGACGACCGAGACTTGAGCGGTTCTTC. As protein: CASSVEPGRPRLERFF.

This clonotype occurred a few times. J is TRBJ2-3 and V is TRBV10-3; no clear D. V lost 2 bases to trimming and J lost 4 bases, with 10 bases between them. The CDR3 is 14 amino acids. Germline CDR1 reads ENHRY; CDR2 reads SYGVKD. The CDR3 bases are TGTGCCATCAGTGAGATTGGAAGCCCAGATACGCAGTATTTT. Translation: CAISEIGSPDTQYF.

There are a few counts of this clonotype. J is TRBJ1-5 and V is TRBV2; 11 bases are a match to TRBD1. The CDR3 runs 14 residues. V was pared by 8 bases and J by 7 bases, with 7 bases of the junction left unmatched. Germline CDR1 SNHLY, CDR2 FYNNEI. The CDR3 loop reads CASCTGTGGQPQHF. CDR3 DNA sequence: TGTGCCAGCTGCACCGGGACAGGGGGACAGCCCCAGCATTTT.

The CDR3 region has the DNA TGTGCCAGCAGTATTGGACAGGGCACAGATACGCAGTATTTT. Translating gives CASSIGQGTDTQYF. V usage is TRBV12-3 or TRBV12-4 and J usage is TRBJ2-3; 7 bases line up with TRBD1. The CDR3 extends over 14 amino acids. The trim removed 5 bases at V and 1 base at J, leaving 3 bases unmatched.

The V call is TRBV15, the J call TRBJ2-7, with D possibly being TRBD1 (6 bases). V was clipped by 2 bases and J by 4 bases, with 12 bases between them. The CDR3 runs 14 residues. Germline CDR1 and CDR2: LNHNV and YYDKDF (reference sequence). Here the CDR3 DNA reads TGTGCCACCAGCAGACGACACAGGGCATACGAGCAGTACTTC. Residues: CATSRRHRAYEQYF.

The genes are TRBV29-1 and TRBJ2-3, with D possibly TRBD1 on 5 matching bases. This CDR3 spans 16 amino acids. Germline V lookup: CDR1 SQVTM, CDR2 ANQGSEA. The CDR3 DNA is TGCAGACCGGGCTGTGCCAGGGCTTATAGCACAGATACGCAGTATTTT. As protein: CRPGCARAYSTDTQYF.

The chain links TRBV6-2 or TRBV6-3 to TRBJ2-7, with D possibly being TRBD2 (5 bases). From germline, CDR1 is MNHEY and CDR2 SVGEGT. Trimming shortened V by 7 bases and J by 3 bases, and 16 bases separated the two germline ends. This CDR3 region has 14 residues. For the CDR3, the DNA is TGTGCCAGCACCTCGGGGTTTTCTGTCTACGAGCAGTACTTC. This translates into CASTSGFSVYEQYF.

V usage is TRBV3-1 and J usage is TRBJ2-3, with 7 bases aligning to TRBD1. The germline V gene has CDR1 LGHDT and CDR2 YNNKEL (reference sequence). The CDR3 is 17 residues long. After removal of 4 bases from V and 0 bases from J, the junction contained 10 bases not matched to a gene. The CDR3 nucleotides read TGTGCCAGCAGCCCCTGGGACAGCGCCACTAGCACAGATACGCAGTATTTT. The encoded protein is CASSPWDSATSTDTQYF.

The chain joins TRBV6-6 to TRBJ2-5; D not certain. From germline, CDR1 is MNHNY and CDR2 SVGAGI (reference sequence). This CDR3 is built from 12 residues. V was trimmed by 8 bases and J by 4 bases, leaving 11 bases between them. The CDR3: CASQVALETQYF. The CDR3 DNA is TGTGCCAGCCAAGTGGCTTTAGAGACCCAGTACTTC.

CDR3 bases: TGTGCCAGCAGTTTAGTACAGGGCGGCGGCGAGCAGTACTTC. The encoded protein is CASSLVQGGGEQYF. The chain combines TRBV27 with TRBJ2-7; D is possibly TRBD1 (6 bases). The germline V gene has CDR1 MNHEY and CDR2 SMNVEV (reference sequence). Between the trimmed V and J ends, which lost 2 bases and 6 bases, there was a span of 14 bases. The CDR3 spans 14 residues.

As concerns this clonotype: A read error may be the cause here, since a much bigger clone is one base away. The chain joins TRBV20-1 to TRBJ2-3; no clear D. The length of the CDR3 is 14 residues. Looked up from germline, CDR1 is DFQATT and CDR2 is SNEGSKA (reference sequence). Here the CDR3 DNA reads TGCAGTGCTAGAGGGCCGGATCCCACAGATACGCAGAATTTT. Translating it yields CSARGPDPTDTQNF.

The gene calls are TRBV6-5 and TRBJ1-2; 7 bases are a match to TRBD1. J lost 0 bases, V lost 3 bases, and 4 bases had no gene match. The length of the CDR3 is 15 residues. Germline CDR1 and CDR2: MNHEY and SVGAGI. This CDR3 is CASSYSQGSNYGYTF. CDR3 in DNA: TGTGCCAGCAGTTATTCACAGGGGTCTAACTATGGCTACACCTTC.

This clonotype was detected many times. One end of the junction is discordant with germline, which a read error may explain. This chain connects TRBV24-1 to TRBJ1-2; unclear D gene. The length of the CDR3 is 12 residues. Germline CDR1 is KGHDR and CDR2 is SFDVKD. The CDR3 loop is CATSDSETAPVF. For the CDR3, the DNA is TGTGCCACCAGTGATTCAGAGACGGCCCCAGTCTTC.

V and J are TRBV5-6 and TRBJ1-1, with D possibly being TRBD1 (6 bases). The V gene's germline CDR1 is SGHDT and CDR2 YYEEEE. V was trimmed by 1 base and J by 1 base, leaving 8 bases between them. The CDR3 has 14 amino acids. CDR3 sequence reads: CASSLRGRNTEAFF. DNA of the CDR3: TGTGCCAGCAGCTTGCGGGGGCGGAACACTGAAGCTTTCTTT.

This clonotype was seen a few times. In nucleotides, the CDR3 is TGCAGCGTTGAGGGAGGGAGAGAATCCTACAATGAGCAGTTCTTC. It encodes CSVEGGRESYNEQFF. The rearrangement links TRBV29-1 to TRBJ2-1, with 7 bases that match TRBD2. J was trimmed by 1 base and V by 3 bases; bases with no gene match: 6. CDR1 is SQVTM, CDR2 ANQGSEA, per germline. CDR3 size: 15 residues.

V usage is TRBV19 and J usage is TRBJ2-2, with a possible D match to TRBD2 (6 bases). V lost 6 bases and J lost 4, with 12 bases in between. Looked up from germline, CDR1 is LNHDA and CDR2 is SQIVND (reference sequence). The CDR3 length is 14 residues. CDR3 sequence: CASSGGKLTGELFF. The CDR3, as DNA: TGTGCCAGTAGCGGGGGAAAGCTCACCGGGGAGCTGTTTTTT. The full variable domain, in which reference TRBV19 and TRBJ2-2 provide the parts outside the CDR3, is DGGITQSPKYLFRKEGQNVTLSCEQNLNHDAMYWYRQDPGQGLRLIYYSQIVNDFQKGDIAEGYSVSREKKESFPLTVTSAQKNPTAFYLCASSGGKLTGELFFGEGSRLTVL.

V is TRBV6-2 or TRBV6-3 and J is TRBJ1-1; tentative D call: TRBD1 (5 bases). CDR3 length equals 21 residues. The V gene's germline CDR1 is MNHEY and CDR2 SVGEGT. Trimming shortened V by 0 bases and J by 3 bases, and 29 bases separated the two germline ends. As DNA, the CDR3 is TGTGCCAGCAGTTACTCGGCCCGGACAAGGGAAACTTCCCCCCCGTACACTGAAGCTTTCTTT. It specifies CASSYSARTRETSPPYTEAFF.

The sample holds many counts of this clonotype. V and J are TRBV7-9 and TRBJ1-6, with TRBD1 matching over 7 bases. The CDR3 sequence is 15 residues long. The trim removed 3 bases at V and 3 bases at J, leaving 2 bases unmatched. Per germline, CDR1 SEHNR and CDR2 FQNEAQ (reference sequence). The CDR3 nucleotides are TGTGCCAGCAGCTTGAGGGACAGCTATAATTCACCCCTCCACTTT. Protein sequence: CASSLRDSYNSPLHF.

This clonotype showed up many times. The chain is built from TRBV14 and TRBJ2-5; 9 nucleotides align to TRBD1. The CDR3 loop spans 15 amino acids. V trimming: 4 bases; J trimming: 2 bases; junction bases outside the gene matches: 5. Germline values: CDR1 SGHDN, CDR2 FVKESK. The CDR3 DNA follows: TGTGCCAGCAGCCCTATGGACAGGGGTCAAGAGACCCAGTACTTC. The encoded protein is CASSPMDRGQETQYF.

V is TRBV24-1 and J is TRBJ1-2, with TRBD1 as a possible D gene (6 bases). The CDR3 sequence is 15 residues long. Trimming took 2 bases from V and 2 from J, leaving 11 bases between them. CDR1 is KGHDR, CDR2 SFDVKD, per germline. The CDR3 nucleotides read TGTGCCACCAGTGATTCAGGGGTGGGGAACTATGGCTACACCTTC. It encodes CATSDSGVGNYGYTF.

The sample holds a few counts of this clonotype. The gene calls are TRBV9 and TRBJ1-1; D not certain. The germline gives CDR1 SGDLS, CDR2 YYNGEE. This CDR3 has 12 amino acids. With 0 bases removed from V and 4 bases from J, the gap between germline ends came to 4 bases. The CDR3 coding sequence is TGTGCCAGCAGCGTAGATGCCACTGAAGCTTTCTTT. Translated, it gives CASSVDATEAFF.

This clonotype was recorded at least ten times. The rearrangement uses TRBV4-3 and TRBJ1-2, with unresolved D. Germline CDR1 is LGHNA and CDR2 is YSLEER. CDR3 length: 14 residues. V lost 1 base, J lost 2 bases, and 8 bases lay in between. DNA of the CDR3: TGCGCCAGCAGCCAAGGGAACAGAAACTATGGCTACACCTTC. It encodes CASSQGNRNYGYTF.

J is TRBJ2-1 and V is TRBV7-8, with 8 nucleotides matching TRBD2. With V trimmed by 3 bases and J by 5 bases, 9 bases remained unmatched. Germline CDR1 SGHVS, CDR2 FQNEAQ. The CDR3 sequence is 16 residues long. CDR3 protein: CASSLTRGAGHNEQFF. CDR3 DNA sequence: TGTGCCAGCAGCTTGACGCGGGGGGCCGGCCACAATGAGCAGTTCTTC.

This clonotype was seen at least ten times. The chain couples TRBV29-1 to TRBJ2-4; 8 bases match TRBD2. Trimming cost V 4 bases and J 5 bases; bases outside gene matches: 4. Germline CDR1 SQVTM, CDR2 ANQGSEA. The CDR3 has 13 amino acids. The CDR3 DNA follows: TGCAGCGTTGGTACTAGCGGACAAAACATTCAGTACTTC. This sequence encodes CSVGTSGQNIQYF.

In this sample, this clonotype turned up many times. The J gene is TRBJ2-7, the V gene TRBV7-9; a possible D gene is TRBD2 (6 bases). Germline assignment: CDR1 SEHNR and CDR2 FQNEAQ (reference sequence). This CDR3 spans 14 amino acids. Trimming shortened V by 5 bases and J by 6 bases, and 17 bases separated the two germline ends. CDR3 protein: CASSPGGLLGEQYF. DNA for the CDR3: TGTGCCAGCAGCCCCGGGGGTTTACTCGGCGAGCAGTACTTC.

This clonotype was seen more than once but under ten times. The rearrangement links TRBV7-9 to TRBJ2-7, with 7 bases identical to TRBD1. The CDR3 has 16 residues. From germline, CDR1 is SEHNR and CDR2 FQNEAQ (reference sequence). Losses at the gene ends were 0 bases for V and 6 bases for J; bases not matched to a gene: 11. CDR3 amino acids: CASSLANRGPLGEQYF. The CDR3 region has the DNA TGTGCCAGCAGCTTAGCTAACAGGGGCCCCCTGGGCGAGCAGTACTTC.